The subject of this entry is one TCR beta chain. What it binds is not known. This sample was taken from a study of shared clonotypes between healthy human individuals. Trimming removed 3 bases from V and 2 bases from J; junction bases left unmatched: 4. This CDR3 is built from 16 residues. From germline, CDR1 is KGHSH and CDR2 LQKENI. The assay was immunoSEQ multiplex PCR, and TCRdb's table has in-frame clones only and misses some. The data show more than 850,000 clones, with approximately 80% seen just once and 0.5% to 0.6% held by the top ten. General study points: Limitation of the genetic and exposure-history diversity represented came from the few donors.

Input material: memory CD4+ T cells from PBMCs. Subset noted: CD45RA-negative fraction. The gene calls are TRBV18 and TRBJ2-7; 13 positions match TRBD2. The TCR was taken from a man aged 18 to 30 in good health. Some clones in this sample may be carry-over from other donors' samples. The CDR3 loop reads CASSPQLAGGTYEQYF. As DNA, the CDR3 is TGTGCCAGCTCACCCCAACTAGCGGGAGGGACCTACGAGCAGTACTTC.